This T cell receptor beta chain was recovered during a study of blood T cell repertoires in COVID-19. In terms of age and location, participants ranged from roughly 18 to 95 years and lived in under 30 US areas. Original methodology: By means of reference gene primer amplification, nucleated cell counts were estimated. Method: immunoSEQ multiplex PCR; TCRdb's copy keeps in-frame clones and lacks some. V, J and clone size are those of that table, while D and trimming were read from the DNA. Of a few hundred thousand clones listed, around 90% are singletons. CDR1 is MGHDK, CDR2 SYGVNS, per germline. V lost 1 base, J lost 6 bases, and 8 bases lay in between. CDR3 length equals 13 residues.

The sample taken for sequencing was PBMCs or T cells enriched from blood (not recorded which). The sequence came from a woman aged 60-75 years in a cohort exposed to, infected with or recovered from COVID-19 (not recorded which). The chain is built from TRBV25-1 and TRBJ2-3, with D possibly being TRBD2 (5 bases). CDR3 protein: CASSESWEDTQYF. CDR3 sequence (DNA): TGTGCCAGCAGTGAATCTTGGGAGGATACGCAGTATTTT.